This TCR beta chain was found in a study of early T cells in non-severe SARS-CoV-2 infection. From the 5' RACE reads, TCRdb called clonotypes with MiXCR, one entry per CDR3 protein. The sample holds 69,000 or so distinct CDR3 sequences, 4.6% seen once. V dropped 4 bases and J dropped 1 base, with 12 bases sitting between them. The CDR3 loop spans 14 amino acids. Germline V gives CDR1 SGHRS, CDR2 YFSETQ. The TCR comes from an adult who was a healthcare worker with PCR-confirmed SARS-CoV-2 infection or an uninfected control (not recorded which). The donor label of this sample is uncertain. The sample consisted of whole blood, taken at baseline. The chain employs TRBV5-1 and TRBJ2-7, with D tentatively TRBD1 (6 bases). This CDR3 is CASSPGTPSYEQYF. The DNA for the CDR3 is TGCGCCAGCAGCCCCGGGACACCTTCCTACGAGCAGTACTTC.